This T cell receptor (beta chain) was retrieved from a study of blood T cell repertoires in COVID-19. Study in general: Acute-phase and convalescent COVID-19 samples originated in the United States, Italy and Spain.

Seattle's enrolled individuals joined amid active infection and were then monitored longitudinally. This clone was detected once. Germline-derived CDR1 and CDR2 are MNHEY and SVGAGI. V lost 7 bases to trimming and J lost 0 bases, with 10 bases between them. The CDR3 runs to 15 residues. Sequencing was performed with immunoSEQ multiplex PCR; in TCRdb, only in-frame clones are kept and a portion is missing. The table includes fewer than 350,000 clones, around 90% detected once. The specimen sequenced was peripheral blood. J is TRBJ1-6 and V is TRBV6-5; D unresolved. This TCR was sampled from a woman aged 55-70 years with COVID-19, enrolled during active disease. CDR3 nucleotides: TGTGCCAGCAAAGTCGCTAACTCCTATAATTCACCCCTCCACTTT. It specifies CASKVANSYNSPLHF.